Here is one TCR beta chain with its context. The sample originates from a study of shared clonotypes between healthy human individuals. This table comes from immunoSEQ multiplex PCR, and its TCRdb copy is limited to in-frame clones, with some not included. This sample has hundreds of thousands of clones; roughly 80% occur once, and the top ten carry about 12%. The germline gives CDR1 MDHEN, CDR2 SYDVKM. CDR3 length: 17 residues. Trimming removed 0 bases from V and 0 bases from J, with 9 bases in between. Source material: PBMCs. The receptor's source is a woman aged 40 to 50 in good health. Some clones in this sample may be carry-over from other donors' samples. V and J are TRBV28 and TRBJ2-6; possible D gene TRBD1, 6 bases. In DNA, the CDR3 is TGTGCCAGCAGTTTATGGGGACATACCTCTGGGGCCAACGTCCTGACTTTC. This encodes CASSLWGHTSGANVLTF.